This is a list of T cell receptor beta chains from one sample in a study of beta chain features in type 1 diabetes. Clones were read by immunoSEQ multiplex PCR, and TCRdb kept only the in-frame ones, dropping some. The sample contains a few hundred thousand clones, around 10% of which appear only once. The source material was naive CD4+ T cells from blood. The receptors were sampled from a woman aged 25 to 39 in good health. The CDR3 runs from the conserved cysteine through the conserved F or W. A D gene is named only where the DNA matches it firmly. Where a row states a size, it is once, few, many or the class of an expanded clone; other rows omit it.

NA TRBJ2-7 TRBD2 TRBV7-3 14 CASSSGLAGGEQYF TGTGCCAGCAGCTCCGGACTAGCGGGAGGCGAGCAGTACTTC
NA TRBJ1-5 TRBD1 TRBV7-2 13 CASSTQGAQPQHF TGTGCCAGCAGCACCCAGGGGGCTCAGCCCCAGCATTTT
few TRBJ1-1 TRBD1 TRBV7-3 15 CASSALRTGNTEAFF TGTGCCAGCAGCGCGTTACGGACAGGGAACACTGAAGCTTTCTTT
NA TRBJ2-7 TRBD1 TRBV10-3 12 CAIGWTGGEQYF TGTGCCATCGGGTGGACAGGGGGGGAGCAGTACTTC
NA TRBJ2-3 NA TRBV7-2 16 CASTISGGGLTDTQYF TGTGCCAGCACTATCTCAGGGGGAGGCCTCACAGATACGCAGTATTTT
few TRBJ2-4 NA TRBV11-2 17 CASSLESPTLAKNIQYF TGTGCCAGCAGCTTAGAGTCTCCCACATTAGCCAAAAACATTCAGTACTTC
once TRBJ2-3 TRBD2 TRBV4-3 18 CASSQESRTSGSTDTQYF TGCGCCAGCAGCCAAGAAAGTAGGACTAGCGGATCCACAGATACGCAGTATTTT
NA TRBJ2-3 TRBD2 TRBV7-9 16 CASSPGLAEGTDTQYF TGTGCCAGCAGCCCGGGACTAGCGGAGGGCACAGATACGCAGTATTTT
few TRBJ1-2 NA TRBV29-1 13 CSVAPRQTHGYTF TGCAGCGTTGCCCCTCGACAGACCCATGGCTACACCTTC
few TRBJ1-2 NA TRBV5-6 14 CASLSGLSNYGYTF TGTGCCAGCCTGTCGGGACTCTCTAACTATGGCTACACCTTC
NA TRBJ2-2 NA TRBV4-1 16 CASSQRTVTNTGELFF TGCGCCAGCAGCCAACGGACAGTAACGAACACCGGGGAGCTGTTTTTT
few TRBJ1-2 TRBD1 TRBV28 15 CASSPYTTGNYGYTF TGTGCCAGCAGTCCTTATACGACAGGGAACTATGGCTACACCTTC
NA TRBJ2-5 TRBD2 TRBV2 14 CASTSGRGGETQYF TGTGCCAGCACGAGCGGGAGGGGAGGAGAGACCCAGTACTTC
NA TRBJ2-1 TRBD1 TRBV19 15 CASSLDRGGYNEQFF TGTGCCAGTAGCTTAGACAGGGGGGGATACAATGAGCAGTTCTTC
NA TRBJ1-2 NA TRBV6-5 13 CASSKAGNYGYTF TGTGCCAGCAGTAAGGCAGGGAACTATGGCTACACCTTC
few TRBJ2-7 NA TRBV23-1 14 CASSPDRDSYEQYF TGCGCCAGCAGTCCGGACAGAGACTCCTACGAGCAGTACTTC
NA TRBJ2-3 TRBD1 TRBV2 16 CASSGQGRLGTDTQYF TGTGCCAGCAGCGGACAGGGGCGTTTGGGCACAGATACGCAGTATTTT
NA TRBJ2-7 NA TRBV10-3 13 CAIRPGGSYEQYF TGTGCCATCAGGCCAGGGGGGTCCTACGAGCAGTACTTC
few TRBJ1-1 NA TRBV6-6 14 CASSSATREFGAFF TGTGCCAGCAGCTCCGCAACCCGGGAATTCGGAGCTTTCTTT
NA TRBJ2-7 TRBD2 TRBV7-9 15 CASSSGRAGRYEQYF TGTGCCAGCAGCTCCGGGAGGGCCGGGAGATACGAGCAGTACTTC
NA TRBJ2-7 TRBD1 TRBV7-2 15 CASSLAGQGAYEQYF TGTGCCAGCAGCTTAGCAGGACAGGGGGCCTACGAGCAGTACTTC
few TRBJ1-5 NA TRBV2 13 CASKGHSNQPQHF TGTGCCAGCAAGGGACACAGCAATCAGCCCCAGCATTTT
NA TRBJ2-1 TRBD2 TRBV5-6 16 CASSLRLAGGYNEQFF TGTGCCAGCAGCTTGCGGCTAGCGGGGGGCTACAATGAGCAGTTCTTC
NA TRBJ1-5 TRBD1 TRBV7-2 15 CASSLGQGANQPQHF TGTGCCAGCAGCTTAGGACAGGGGGCCAATCAGCCCCAGCATTTT
few TRBJ2-7 TRBD1 TRBV6-5 13 CASSGQGPGEQYF TGTGCCAGCAGTGGACAGGGGCCAGGCGAGCAGTACTTC
many TRBJ1-1 TRBD1 TRBV7-9 13 CASRDRVGTEAFF TGTGCCAGCAGGGACAGGGTAGGCACTGAAGCTTTCTTT
few TRBJ2-7 NA TRBV18 14 CASSPGAPTYEQYF TGTGCCAGCTCACCAGGGGCCCCAACCTACGAGCAGTACTTC
NA TRBJ2-5 NA TRBV5-4 14 CASSLLRGKETQYF TGTGCCAGCAGCCTCCTTCGAGGAAAAGAGACCCAGTACTTC
NA TRBJ1-4 TRBD1 TRBV18 16 CASSPPGTGSREKLFF TGTGCCAGCTCACCACCGGGGACAGGGTCGCGTGAAAAACTGTTTTTT
few TRBJ2-3 TRBD2 TRBV4-3 20 CASSHRLLGTGAGGPDTQYF TGCGCCAGCAGCCATAGGTTATTGGGAACGGGTGCGGGAGGTCCAGATACGCAGTATTTT
few TRBJ1-2 NA TRBV28 12 CASSSSNYGYTF TGTGCCAGCAGTTCGTCTAACTATGGCTACACCTTC
NA TRBJ1-5 NA TRBV5-1 14 CASSLGANNQPQHF TGCGCCAGCAGCTTGGGGGCCAACAATCAGCCCCAGCATTTT
few TRBJ2-7 TRBD2 TRBV7-3 15 CASLFGTSSSYEQYF TGTGCCAGCCTCTTCGGGACTAGCAGCTCCTACGAGCAGTACTTC
few TRBJ2-1 NA TRBV5-1 14 CASSLPGNFDEQFF TGCGCCAGCAGCTTACCAGGGAATTTCGATGAGCAGTTCTTC
NA TRBJ2-3 TRBD2 TRBV4-3 16 CASSRLLAESTDTQYF TGCGCCAGCAGCCGCCTACTAGCGGAGAGCACAGATACGCAGTATTTT
few TRBJ1-2 NA TRBV11-2 12 CASSLEVSAAGF TGTGCCAGCAGCTTAGAAGTTTCGGCAGCGGGGTTC
few TRBJ1-2 NA TRBV29-1 13 CSVRGNHLNGYTF TGCAGCGTTAGGGGCAACCACCTTAATGGCTACACCTTC